This T cell receptor (beta chain) was profiled in a study of Ad26.COV2.S vaccination and SARS-CoV-2 variants. Overall study findings and caveats: Possibly, TCR breadth and depth analyses underestimated total T cell responses. The study found higher spike-specific TCR breadth in vaccine than placebo recipients.

Specified treatment: about 20 received Ad26.COV2.S at low or high dose, single or two shots; 5 received placebo; per-sample allocation not given. Day 63 after the first vaccine or placebo injection was the time point for sampling. Spike of the Wuhan-strain SARS-CoV-2 was expressed by an Ad26 vector, which formed the vaccine. As to this clone: Its antigen is currently unknown.

CDR1 is KGHSH, CDR2 LQKENI, per germline. This CDR3 region has 13 residues. Trimming took 2 bases from V and 5 from J, leaving 7 bases between them. Sequencing was performed with immunoSEQ multiplex PCR; in TCRdb, only in-frame clones are kept and a portion is missing. This table holds hundreds of thousands of clones, more than 80% found once. Here the sequenced sample was peripheral blood, taken in a trial of Ad26.COV2.S vaccine versus placebo. This clonotype was obtained from a person between 18 and 65 years old who received the Ad26.COV2.S COVID-19 vaccine or a placebo. This sequence joins TRBV18 and TRBJ1-5; D gene ambiguous. CDR3 nucleotide sequence: TGTGCCAGCTCACCAATGCAGGATCAGCCCCAGCATTTT. Translated: CASSPMQDQPQHF.